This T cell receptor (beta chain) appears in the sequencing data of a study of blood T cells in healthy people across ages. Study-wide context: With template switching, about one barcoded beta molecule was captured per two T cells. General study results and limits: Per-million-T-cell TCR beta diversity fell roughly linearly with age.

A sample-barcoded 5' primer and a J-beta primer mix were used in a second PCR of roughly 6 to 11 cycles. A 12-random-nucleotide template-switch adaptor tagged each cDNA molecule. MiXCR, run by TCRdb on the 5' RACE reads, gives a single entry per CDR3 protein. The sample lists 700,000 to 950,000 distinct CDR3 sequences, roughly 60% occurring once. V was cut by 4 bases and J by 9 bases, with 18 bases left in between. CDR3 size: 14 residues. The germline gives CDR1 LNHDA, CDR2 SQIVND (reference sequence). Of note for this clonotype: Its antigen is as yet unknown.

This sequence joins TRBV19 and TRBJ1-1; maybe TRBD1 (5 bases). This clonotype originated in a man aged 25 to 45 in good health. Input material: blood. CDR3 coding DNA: TGTGCCAGTAGTACGAGAACAGGAGACCCAAAAGCTTTCTTT. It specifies CASSTRTGDPKAFF.